This TCR beta chain was sequenced during a study of cytomegalovirus exposure and HLA in healthy donors. CDR3 length equals 14 residues. V lost 6 bases, J lost 6 bases, and 11 bases stayed unmatched. CDR1 MDHEN and CDR2 SYDVKM come from the germline V gene. PCR was performed using 60 Vbeta and 13 Jbeta primers. Assay: immunoSEQ multiplex PCR; the TCRdb copy retains only in-frame clones and omits some. In the table there are over 150,000 clones, about 80% of which are singletons. The receptor was isolated from a girl between 10 and 17 years old in good health and CMV-seropositive. The sequenced sample was PBMCs. The chain links TRBV28 to TRBJ2-7, with 7 bases identical to TRBD1. CDR3 in amino acids: CASRGSSTGPEQYF. In DNA, the CDR3 is TGTGCCAGCAGGGGGTCTTCGACAGGGCCCGAGCAGTACTTC.